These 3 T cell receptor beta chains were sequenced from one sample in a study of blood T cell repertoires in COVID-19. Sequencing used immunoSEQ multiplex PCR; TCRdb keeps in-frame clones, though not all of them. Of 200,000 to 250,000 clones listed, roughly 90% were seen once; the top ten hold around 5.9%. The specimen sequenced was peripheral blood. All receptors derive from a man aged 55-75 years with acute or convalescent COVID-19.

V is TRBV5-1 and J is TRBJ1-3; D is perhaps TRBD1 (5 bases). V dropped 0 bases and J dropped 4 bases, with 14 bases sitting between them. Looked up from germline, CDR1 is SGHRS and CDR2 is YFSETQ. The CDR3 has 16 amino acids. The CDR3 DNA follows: TGCGCCAGCAGCTTGGCTCAGGGTTCAAGGGGAAACACCATATATTTT. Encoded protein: CASSLAQGSRGNTIYF. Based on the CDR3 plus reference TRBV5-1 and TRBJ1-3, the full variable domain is KAGVTQTPRYLIKTRGQQVTLSCSPISGHRSVSWYQQTPGQGLQFLFEYFSETQRNKGNFPGRFSGRQFSNSRSEMNVSTLELGDSALYLCASSLAQGSRGNTIYFGEGSWLTVV.

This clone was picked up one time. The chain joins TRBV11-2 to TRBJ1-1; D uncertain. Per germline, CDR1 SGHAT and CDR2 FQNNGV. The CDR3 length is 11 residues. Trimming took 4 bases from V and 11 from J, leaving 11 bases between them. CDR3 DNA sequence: TGTGCCAGCAGCTACCATGAGGCGGCTTTCTTT. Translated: CASSYHEAAFF.

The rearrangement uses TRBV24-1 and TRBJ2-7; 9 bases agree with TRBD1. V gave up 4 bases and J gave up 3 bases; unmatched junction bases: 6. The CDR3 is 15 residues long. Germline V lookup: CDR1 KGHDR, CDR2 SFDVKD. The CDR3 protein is CATSDNHRGLYEQYF. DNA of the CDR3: TGTGCCACCAGTGACAATCACAGGGGGCTCTACGAGCAGTACTTC.